The clone carrying this TCR beta chain was observed at least ten times. As yet, its antigen is unknown. TCRdb ran MiXCR on the RT-PCR reads and lists one entry per CDR3 protein. The sample includes about 700,000 distinct CDR3 sequences, 15% to 18% seen only once; the top ten take roughly 11%. The CDR3 sequence is 15 residues long. V shed 6 bases and J shed 6 bases, with 17 bases lying between them. The data derive from a study of response to subunit inactivated influenza vaccine. Study-wide points: The study's authors posited that every seasonal influenza vaccination enlists few new T cells.

Here the sequenced sample was PBMCs from blood, taken 11 to 12 days after vaccination. The V call is TRBV12-3 or TRBV12-4, the J call TRBJ2-2; D not resolved. The sequence was obtained from a man in his forties or fifties who received an inactivated influenza vaccine. Here the CDR3 reads CASSSAAPGPGELFF. CDR3 coding DNA: TGTGCCAGCAGCTCCGCGGCCCCGGGTCCCGGGGAGCTGTTTTTT.